This record covers a single T cell receptor (beta chain). The data were taken from a study of blood T cell repertoires in COVID-19. Study summary: In each case, the material was cDNA or gDNA derived from T cells, B-cell-depleted T cells, or PBMCs.

The assay was immunoSEQ multiplex PCR, and TCRdb's table has in-frame clones only and misses some. This table holds over 200,000 clones, 65% to 90% found once. Germline lookup yields CDR1 SGHVS and CDR2 FNYEAQ. The CDR3 extends over 16 amino acids. Trimming cost V 5 bases and J 0 bases; bases outside gene matches: 6. Individuals aged about 18 to 90 years were recruited from fewer than 25 US areas. Each participant's cohort was designated according to participant-reported clinical history. Recovered status in Cohort 3 required two negative PCRs, clearance, or symptom resolution. The rearrangement joins TRBV7-6 to TRBJ2-2, with 7 bases lining up with TRBD1. The sample taken for sequencing was PBMCs or T cells enriched from blood (not recorded which). The sequence came from a man between 18 and 29 years old who had recovered from COVID-19. In DNA, the CDR3 is TGTGCCAGCAGCCCGAGACAGGGAACGAACACCGGGGAGCTGTTTTTT. Protein product: CASSPRQGTNTGELFF.